This TCR beta chain was retrieved from a study of shared clonotypes between healthy human individuals. Study-level information: CD4 naive cells filled three plates per donor, CD4 memory three, CD8 naive two and CD8 memory one.

The authors distributed each subset's genomic DNA evenly over several immunoSEQ plates. TCRdb keeps only in-frame clones here, not all; method: immunoSEQ multiplex PCR. The table has 2 million to 2.5 million clones, over 85% seen once. Germline loops: CDR1 MGHRA, CDR2 YSYEKL. V lost 0 bases and J lost 3, with 9 bases in between. The CDR3 length is 15 residues. Each of the donors was a healthy adult who was HIV-negative and had not had a recent acute infection or vaccination. About this clone itself: What it binds is unknown.

General study points: Some naive CD4 clonotypes, roughly 5%, turned up in common across a few donors.

The V call is TRBV4-1, the J call TRBJ1-5; D gene unclear. The specimen sequenced was naive CD4+ T cells from PBMCs. Subset denoted: CD45RA+ positively selected. The clonotype originates from a man between 18 and 35 years old in good health. Some clones in this sample may be carry-over from other donors' samples. In DNA, the CDR3 is TGCGCCAGCAGCCAAGATCGCCCAGACAATCAGCCCCAGCATTTT. Amino acids: CASSQDRPDNQPQHF.